In its sample, the clone carrying this T cell receptor (beta chain) was seen a few times. What it binds is not known. V lost 1 base, J lost 2 bases, and 1 base stayed unmatched. Germline loops: CDR1 LGHNA, CDR2 YNFKEQ. The CDR3 contains 15 residues. The data stem from a study of cytomegalovirus exposure and HLA in healthy donors. Study-wide results and limits: Because they were indistinguishable, some V segments, including TRBV6-2 and TRBV6-3, were excluded.

The PCR contained 60 Vbeta and 13 Jbeta primers. Profiling relied on immunoSEQ multiplex PCR, and the TCRdb table lists in-frame clones only, not all of them. Among about 160,000 clones listed, roughly four fifths were seen once. This TCR was recovered from a man aged 50 to 59 in good health and CMV-seropositive. The sequencing sample was made of PBMCs. The chain joins TRBV4-2 to TRBJ2-7; 11 bases match TRBD2. CDR3 sequence: CASSQVAGGPYEQYF. CDR3 DNA sequence: TGTGCCAGCAGCCAAGTAGCGGGAGGGCCCTACGAGCAGTACTTC.